These T cell receptor beta chains were read from a single sample in a study of T-cell reconstitution after alpha-beta-depleted transplantation in children. TCRdb ran MiXCR on the PCR reads and lists one entry per CDR3 protein. The table lists about 250,000 distinct CDR3 sequences, about 24% of them singletons. The source material was PBMCs, mostly from graft donor cells, sampled 360 days after TCRalphabeta/CD19-depleted stem cell transplant. These receptors were collected from a female patient between 2 and 15 years old who had a stem cell transplant for congenital amegakaryocytic thrombocytopenia, so the T cells may come from the graft donor. CDR3s include the opening cysteine and the closing phenylalanine or tryptophan. D genes are given only for firm matches. Not all rows give a size; the values are once, few, many and, for expanded clones, a class.

NA TRBJ2-3 13 TRBV7-2 many TGTGCCAGCCGGCAGTGGGACACAGATACGCAGTATTTT CASRQWDTDTQYF
NA TRBJ1-5 13 TRBV10-3 NA TGTGCCATCATTAGGACAGATTATCAGCCCCAGCATTTT CAIIRTDYQPQHF
TRBD1 TRBJ2-1 18 TRBV5-1 NA TGCGCCAGCAGCAACCGGGACAGGGGGCTAAGCTCCTACAATGAGCAGTTCTTC CASSNRDRGLSSYNEQFF
NA TRBJ2-7 14 TRBV6-2/TRBV6-3 few TGTGCCAGCAGTTACTCGTTTTGGTCCTACGAGCAGTACTTC CASSYSFWSYEQYF
NA TRBJ2-3 15 TRBV6-4 NA TGTGCCAGCAGTGAGACCGCGTTAAGGACAGATACGCAGTATTTT CASSETALRTDTQYF
NA TRBJ2-1 15 TRBV20-1 once TGCAGTGCTAGAAAAAATGAACAGGGTAGGGATGAGCAGTTCTTC CSARKNEQGRDEQFF
NA TRBJ2-2 14 TRBV5-1 few TGCGCCAGCAGGGTAGCTGGGAACACCGGGGAGCTGTTTTTT CASRVAGNTGELFF
TRBD2 TRBJ2-5 15 TRBV3-1 NA TGTGCCAGCAGCCAACTAGCGGGGGTCCAAGAGACCCAGTACTTC CASSQLAGVQETQYF
NA TRBJ2-7 13 TRBV10-3 many TGTGCCATCAGTGTAGTTTGGGGCTACGAGCAGTACTTC CAISVVWGYEQYF
NA TRBJ2-5 11 TRBV7-8 many TGTGCCAGCAGCATACAAGAGACCCAGTACTTC CASSIQETQYF
NA TRBJ2-1 12 TRBV2 NA TGTGCCAGCAGTGAAGCGGGGACTGAGCAGTTCTTC CASSEAGTEQFF
NA TRBJ2-3 14 TRBV18 many TGTGCCAGCTCACCAGAGTTGGGCACAGATACGCAGTATTTT CASSPELGTDTQYF
TRBD1 TRBJ2-2 14 TRBV28 NA TGTGCCACTAAGGGACAGCTAAACACCGGGGAGCTGTTTTTT CATKGQLNTGELFF
TRBD2 TRBJ2-2 16 TRBV12-3/TRBV12-4 NA TGTGCCAGCACCCGATGGGCGGGGGGGATAGCCGGGGAGCTGTTTTTT CASTRWAGGIAGELFF
TRBD2 TRBJ2-3 14 TRBV20-1 few TGCAGTGCTATGCGGGAGACTAGCACAGATACGCAGTATTTT CSAMRETSTDTQYF
TRBD2 TRBJ2-2 15 TRBV2 NA TGTGCCACCCAAAGCGGGAGGGCCTTGGGAGGGGAGCTGTTTTTT CATQSGRALGGELFF
NA TRBJ2-5 9 TRBV15 few TGTGATTGTGTAGAGACCCAGTACTTC CDCVETQYF
NA TRBJ1-5 12 TRBV5-6 NA TGTGCCGAGGGCGGCGGACCCCAGCCCCAGCATTTT CAEGGGPQPQHF
NA TRBJ2-3 15 TRBV24-1 NA TGTGCCACCAGTGGCGTGCGGGGAAGGGCAGATACGCAGTATTTT CATSGVRGRADTQYF
TRBD1 TRBJ2-2 15 TRBV30 few TGTGCCTGGAGTAGTTGGACAGGGGGCGCCGGGGAGCTGTTTTTT CAWSSWTGGAGELFF
TRBD1 TRBJ1-1 14 TRBV5-1 few TGCGCCAGCAGCTGGGGACAGGGCCAAACTGAAGCTTTCTTT CASSWGQGQTEAFF
NA TRBJ2-1 16 TRBV4-2 few TGTGCCAGCAGCCAAGTTGCGGCGAGTGACTACAATGAGCAGTTCTTC CASSQVAASDYNEQFF
NA TRBJ2-7 18 TRBV10-3 few TGTGCCATCAGTGAGCCCAGGAACGCGGGACAAAAGGACTACGAGCAGTACTTC CAISEPRNAGQKDYEQYF
NA TRBJ1-2 12 TRBV20-1 NA TGCAGTGCTCGTGACCGGGGCTATGGCTACACCTTC CSARDRGYGYTF
NA TRBJ2-7 13 TRBV6-1 NA TGTGCCAGCTCCCGGGACACAGCCTACGAGCAGTACTTC CASSRDTAYEQYF
NA TRBJ2-1 14 TRBV12-3/TRBV12-4 many TGTGCCAGCAACCCCTCCTACATAGGGGGTGAGCAGTTCTTC CASNPSYIGGEQFF
TRBD2 TRBJ2-1 18 TRBV4-3 few TGCGCCAGCAGCCAAGAGGGACTAGCGGAAGGAGCCTACAATGAGCAGTTCTTC CASSQEGLAEGAYNEQFF
NA TRBJ2-7 11 TRBV29-1 many TGCAGCGCCCAAATCCCCTACGAGCAGTACTTC CSAQIPYEQYF
NA TRBJ2-2 15 TRBV28 NA TGTGCCAGCAGACCCGCTCTAGCGAACACCGGGGAGCTGTTTTTT CASRPALANTGELFF
NA TRBJ2-7 16 TRBV4-3 NA TGCGCCAGCAGCCAAGATGGAACCCGCGGGTCCTACGAGCAGTACTTC CASSQDGTRGSYEQYF
NA TRBJ2-7 15 TRBV4-3 NA TGCGCCAGCAGCCCCACCACTCACCCAACCTACGAGCAGTACTTC CASSPTTHPTYEQYF
TRBD2 TRBJ2-7 16 TRBV6-2/TRBV6-3 many TGTGCCAGCAGGGAAGAGTTGGGGCGGGAGATCTACGAGCAGTACTTC CASREELGREIYEQYF
NA TRBJ2-5 13 TRBV30 NA TGTGCCTGGAGGGCACAGTACCTAGAGACCCAGTACTTC CAWRAQYLETQYF
NA TRBJ2-5 15 TRBV24-1 NA TGTGCCACCAGTACCGCCGTGCCGGGAGCGGAGACCCAGTACTTC CATSTAVPGAETQYF
TRBD2 TRBJ2-1 19 TRBV27 NA TGTGCCAGCAGTTTTCGTAGTGTCTGGCGGGGGGGCACCCACAATGAGCAGTTCTTC CASSFRSVWRGGTHNEQFF
TRBD2 TRBJ2-7 16 TRBV6-1 NA TGTGCCAGCAGTCCCACAGCGGGAGTGAAGACCTACGAGCAGTACTTC CASSPTAGVKTYEQYF
TRBD1 TRBJ2-7 15 TRBV28 few TGTGCCAGCAGGCCCACCGGGACAGGGAAGTACGAGCAGTACTTC CASRPTGTGKYEQYF
NA TRBJ2-1 16 TRBV7-6 NA TGTGCCAGCAGCGAGCAGGGTGCGATAGGCTACAATGAGCAGTTCTTC CASSEQGAIGYNEQFF
NA TRBJ2-7 15 TRBV28 NA TGTGCCAGCAGTCCCAGCTACCGTGGACCCTACGAGCAGTACTTC CASSPSYRGPYEQYF
NA TRBJ1-5 14 TRBV5-6 NA TGTGCCAGCAGCGGGGGCCCAGGGGATCAGCCCCAGCATTTT CASSGGPGDQPQHF
TRBD2 TRBJ2-3 15 TRBV4-1 few TGCGCCAGCACTCGGACTAGCCCTTCGACAGATACGCAGTATTTT CASTRTSPSTDTQYF
TRBD2 TRBJ2-7 13 TRBV18 NA TGTGCCAGCTCACCGCGGGGGGGCGACGAGCAGTACTTC CASSPRGGDEQYF
NA TRBJ2-7 14 TRBV2 few TGTGCCAGCAGTGGCGGGATCCATTCGTACGAGCAGTACTTC CASSGGIHSYEQYF
NA TRBJ1-2 18 TRBV6-1 few TGTGCCAGCAGTCCAATTGGGGGAAATGTCCTAGGGAACTATGGCTACACCTTC CASSPIGGNVLGNYGYTF
NA TRBJ1-1 13 TRBV30 few TGTGCCTGGCACGGGCGGTTTAGCACTGAAGCTTTCTTT CAWHGRFSTEAFF
NA TRBJ2-2 13 TRBV10-3 few TGTGCCACCGCGGGGACGAACACCGGGGAGCTGTTTTTT CATAGTNTGELFF
NA TRBJ2-3 16 TRBV6-5 NA TGTGCCAGCAGTAACCCAGGGCTATCCTCGACAGATACGCAGTATTTT CASSNPGLSSTDTQYF
TRBD1 TRBJ2-4 14 TRBV4-1 few TGCGCCAGCAGCCTACGGACAGGGGAAAACATTCAGTACTTC CASSLRTGENIQYF
NA TRBJ1-1 14 TRBV5-1 NA TGCGCCAGCAGCTGGGGCCTGGGGAACACTGAAGCTTTCTTT CASSWGLGNTEAFF
TRBD1 TRBJ1-2 13 TRBV28 NA TGTGCCAGCAGACTGACAGGGGTCTATGGCTACACCTTC CASRLTGVYGYTF
TRBD1 TRBJ2-7 16 TRBV4-3 NA TGCGCCAGCAGCCATAGGACAGGGATTTTTTACTACGAGCAGTACTTC CASSHRTGIFYYEQYF
NA TRBJ1-2 13 TRBV15 NA TGTGCCACCAGCAATCCAGGGTATTCCGGCTACACCTTC CATSNPGYSGYTF
NA TRBJ2-7 11 TRBV2 NA TGTGCCAGCATTATGGCCTTGCGGCAGTACTTC CASIMALRQYF